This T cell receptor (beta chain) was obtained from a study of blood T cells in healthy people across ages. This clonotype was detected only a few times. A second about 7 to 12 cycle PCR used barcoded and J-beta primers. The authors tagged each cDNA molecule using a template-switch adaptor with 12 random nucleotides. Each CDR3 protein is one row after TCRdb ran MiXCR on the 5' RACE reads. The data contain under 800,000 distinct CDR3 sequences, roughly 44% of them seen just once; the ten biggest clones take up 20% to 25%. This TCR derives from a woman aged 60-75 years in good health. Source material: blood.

This CDR3 reads CASGGGGYEQYF. CDR3 nucleotides: TGTGCCAGCGGCGGGGGAGGGTACGAGCAGTACTTC. The chain uses TRBV3-1 and TRBJ2-7; TRBD2 aligns across 7 bases. V shed 8 bases, J shed 4 bases, and the junction held 5 bases outside the gene matches. CDR1 and CDR2 (germline): LGHDT, YNNKEL (reference sequence). The CDR3 spans 12 residues.